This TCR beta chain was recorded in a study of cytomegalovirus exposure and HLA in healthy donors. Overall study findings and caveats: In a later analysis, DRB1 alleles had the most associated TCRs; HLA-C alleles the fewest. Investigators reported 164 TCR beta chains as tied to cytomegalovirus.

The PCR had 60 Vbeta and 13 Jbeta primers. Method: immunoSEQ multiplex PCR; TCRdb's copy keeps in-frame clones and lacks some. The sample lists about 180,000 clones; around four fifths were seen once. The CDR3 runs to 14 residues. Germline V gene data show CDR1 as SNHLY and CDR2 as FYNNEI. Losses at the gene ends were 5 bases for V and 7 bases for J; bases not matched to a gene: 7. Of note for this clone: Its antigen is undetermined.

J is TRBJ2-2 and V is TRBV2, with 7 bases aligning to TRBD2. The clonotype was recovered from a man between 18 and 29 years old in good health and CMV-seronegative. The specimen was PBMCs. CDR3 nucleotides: TGTGCCAGCAGTCCCTATGGACTAGTCGGGGAGCTGTTTTTT. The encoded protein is CASSPYGLVGELFF.